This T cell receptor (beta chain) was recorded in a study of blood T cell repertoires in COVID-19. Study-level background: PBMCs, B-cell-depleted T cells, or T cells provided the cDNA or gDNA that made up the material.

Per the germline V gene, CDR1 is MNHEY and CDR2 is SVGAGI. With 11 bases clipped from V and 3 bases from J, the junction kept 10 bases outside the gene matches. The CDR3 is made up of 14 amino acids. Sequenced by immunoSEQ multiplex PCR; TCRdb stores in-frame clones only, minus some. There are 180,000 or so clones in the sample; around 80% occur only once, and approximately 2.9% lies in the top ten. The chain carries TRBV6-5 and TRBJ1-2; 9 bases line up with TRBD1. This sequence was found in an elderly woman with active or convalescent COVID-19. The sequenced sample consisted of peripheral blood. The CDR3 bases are TGTGCCTCTCGACAGGGGGGAGACGACTATGGCTACACCTTC. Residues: CASRQGGDDYGYTF.